The clone carrying this T cell receptor (beta chain) has ten or more counts. Its antigen remains unknown. The lymph nodes were axillary draining lymph nodes from breast cancer patients. The entry originates in a study of breast tumors, draining lymph nodes, adjacent tissues. CDR3 length: 14 residues. The ends lost 3 bases at V and 4 bases at J; junction bases unmatched: 3. TCRdb itself ran the multiplex PCR reads through MiXCR, one entry per CDR3 protein. Here the sample spans some 130,000 distinct CDR3 sequences, about 20% being singletons. Study-wide results and limits: Luminal-like breast cancer showed significantly greater tumor-nontumor repertoire similarity than basal-like breast cancer did.

The source material was axillary lymph node tissue. V is TRBV12-3 or TRBV12-4 and J is TRBJ1-2; 9 nucleotides match TRBD1. The sequence was obtained from a female donor with breast cancer. Some clones in this sample may be carry-over from other donors' samples. CDR3 loop: CASSFGQGSYGYTF. The CDR3, as DNA: TGTGCCAGCAGTTTCGGACAGGGGAGCTATGGCTACACCTTC.